This T cell receptor (beta chain) was sequenced during a study of T cells expressing NK-cell markers (dated by TCRdb to 2020 to 2022). Regarding the study in general: Several donors provided sorted CD3+CD56+NKG2C+, CD3+CD56+NKG2C- and CD3+CD56-NKG2C+ T-cell subsets, whose TCR beta-chain repertoires were profiled. The libraries were sequenced on Illumina HiSeq 2000/2500, MiSeq or NextSeq, producing 2 x 150 bp reads. The eight sequenced donors were randomly selected healthy volunteers, three men and five women. Among the eight sequenced donors, seven were HCMV-seropositive and one was HCMV-seronegative.

The CDR3 covers 22 residues, taking in both the cysteine and the phenylalanine. No coding sequence is recorded. CDR1 and CDR2, looked up from the germline V gene (reference sequence), are PRHDT and FYEKMQ. As for this clonotype: No cognate antigen has been identified for it.

Points the paper makes about the study in general: Those dominant clonotypes were again the most abundant among CD3+CD56-NKG2C+ cells in several donors, at about 28.3-60.1%. Whether the expanded NKG2C-expressing T cell clones were specific for HCMV antigens remained unclear. In several donors, the dominant CD3+CD56+NKG2C+ clonotypes were among the top 10 CD8+ clonotypes and accounted for about 1.0-7.5% of CD8+ T cells.

Reads for this sample came from an Illumina HiSeq 2000. TCR beta cDNA libraries were prepared using 5'RACE template switching, which introduced a universal primer site and unique molecular identifiers. Priming for cDNA synthesis came from the TCR beta constant segment, and two successive PCR amplification steps followed. The authors' analysis ran thus. Reads were demultiplexed and grouped by UMI with MIGEC, and clonotypes were assembled and quantified with MiTCR. To exclude erroneous sequences, any TCR cDNA sequence not supported by at least two reads was discarded. The tcR package was used for downstream repertoire analysis, with clonotypes matched between fractions based on CDR3 nucleotide sequence plus V segment. VDJmatch was used to annotate antigen specificity against VDJdb, with one amino acid substitution in CDR3 permitted. TCRdb reprocessed the reads; each CDR3 protein sequence makes one entry, and DNA is unavailable. What appears here as the V and J calls and clone size reflects TCRdb's work, not the paper's. The table for this sample records about 540,000 distinct CDR3 sequences. The top ten clonotypes cover approximately 3.5% of the sample.

To determine HCMV serostatus, a commercial ELISA kit was used to detect HCMV-specific IgG in serum. Ficoll density gradient centrifugation was used to isolate peripheral blood mononuclear cells from blood. The sequence is built from TRBV13 and TRBJ2-1; TCRdb returns TRBD1, unconfirmable since there is no DNA. The receptor was isolated from a man younger than 35 in good health. Donor details come from another sample of the same person, matched by shared clones. Sequenced input: blood T cells: a sorted CD56 or NKG2C T cell subset, CD4+ or CD8+ T cells, or bulk PBMC T cells (not recorded which). CDR3 protein: CASSPGGGDRDPSGGRSNEQFF.